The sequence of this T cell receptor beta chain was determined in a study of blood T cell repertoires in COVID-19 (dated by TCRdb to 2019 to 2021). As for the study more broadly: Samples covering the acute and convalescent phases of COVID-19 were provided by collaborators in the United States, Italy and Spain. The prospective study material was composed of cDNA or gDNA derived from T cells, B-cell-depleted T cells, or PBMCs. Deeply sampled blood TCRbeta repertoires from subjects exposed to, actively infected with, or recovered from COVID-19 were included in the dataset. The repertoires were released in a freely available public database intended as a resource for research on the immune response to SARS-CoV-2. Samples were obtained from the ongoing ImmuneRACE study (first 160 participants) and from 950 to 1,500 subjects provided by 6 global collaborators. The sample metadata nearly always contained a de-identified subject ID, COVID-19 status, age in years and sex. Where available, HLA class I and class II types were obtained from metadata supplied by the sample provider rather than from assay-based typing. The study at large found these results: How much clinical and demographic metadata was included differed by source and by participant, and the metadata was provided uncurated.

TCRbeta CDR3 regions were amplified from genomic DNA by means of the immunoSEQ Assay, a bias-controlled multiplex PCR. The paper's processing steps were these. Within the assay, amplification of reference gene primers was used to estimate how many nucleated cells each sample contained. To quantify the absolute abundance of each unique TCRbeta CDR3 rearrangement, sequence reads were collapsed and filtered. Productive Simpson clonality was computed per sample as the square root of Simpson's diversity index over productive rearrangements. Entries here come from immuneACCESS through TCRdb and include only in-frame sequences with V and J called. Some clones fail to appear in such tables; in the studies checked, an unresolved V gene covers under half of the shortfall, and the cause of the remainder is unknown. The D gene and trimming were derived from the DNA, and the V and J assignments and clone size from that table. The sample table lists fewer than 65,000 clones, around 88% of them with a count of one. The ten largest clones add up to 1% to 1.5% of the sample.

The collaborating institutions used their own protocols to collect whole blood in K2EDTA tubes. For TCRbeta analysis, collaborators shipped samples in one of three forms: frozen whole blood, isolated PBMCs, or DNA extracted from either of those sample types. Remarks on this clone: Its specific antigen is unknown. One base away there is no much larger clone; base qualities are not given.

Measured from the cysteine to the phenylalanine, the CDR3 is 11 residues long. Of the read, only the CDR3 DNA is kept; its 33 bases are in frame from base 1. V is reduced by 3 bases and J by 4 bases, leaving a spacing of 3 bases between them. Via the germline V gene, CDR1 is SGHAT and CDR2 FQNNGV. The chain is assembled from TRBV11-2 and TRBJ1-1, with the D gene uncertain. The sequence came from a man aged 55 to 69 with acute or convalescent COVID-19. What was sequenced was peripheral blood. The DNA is TGTGCCAGCAGCTTTAGCACTGAAGCTTTCTTT. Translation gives CASSFSTEAFF.